These 10 T cell receptor beta chains came from one sample sequenced in a study of post-analysis software for immune sequencing data. Incorporated into the TCR beta cDNA libraries were unique molecular identifiers, which served to reduce PCR and sequencing biases. TCRdb processed the PCR reads anew with MiXCR; each CDR3 protein has one entry. The sample holds approximately 570,000 distinct CDR3 sequences, 44% seen once. The antigens for these receptors are not known. Study results and limitations: Controls showed lower frequencies than patients for five TRBV segments, and TRBV5-6, TRBV5-1 and TRBV20-1 were among these.

The sequenced material came from blood. These receptors all come from a girl aged 10 to 17 with multiple sclerosis.

This clonotype was seen a handful of times. The V call is TRBV7-9, the J call TRBJ2-7; 10 bases fit TRBD2. Germline CDR1 is SEHNR and CDR2 is FQNEAQ (reference sequence). After removal of 4 bases from V and 4 bases from J, the junction contained 1 base not matched to a gene. This CDR3 comprises 13 residues. Here the CDR3 reads CASSWTSGYEQYF. DNA for the CDR3: TGTGCCAGCAGCTGGACTAGCGGATACGAGCAGTACTTC.

The V call is TRBV9, the J call TRBJ2-7; 12 nucleotides line up with TRBD2. Unmatched junction bases numbered 5, after V lost 2 bases and J lost 5 bases. Germline values: CDR1 SGDLS, CDR2 YYNGEE. The CDR3 contains 15 residues. Here the CDR3 DNA reads TGTGCCAGCAGCGTCGGACTAGCGGGAACCCACGAGCAGTACTTC. Translated: CASSVGLAGTHEQYF.

This sequence joins TRBV29-1 and TRBJ2-7; D not resolved. This CDR3 comprises 12 residues. Trimming took 4 bases from V and 0 from J, leaving 7 bases between them. Germline V lookup: CDR1 SQVTM, CDR2 ANQGSEA. The CDR3: CSVGERSYEQYF. The CDR3 region has the DNA TGCAGCGTTGGAGAGCGCTCCTACGAGCAGTACTTC.

This clonotype was observed many times. This chain joins TRBV12-3 or TRBV12-4 and TRBJ2-5; D call uncertain. CDR3 size: 12 residues. Trimming removed 2 bases from V and 3 bases from J, with 4 bases in between. CDR3 nucleotide sequence: TGTGCCAGCAGTTTATATAAAGAGACCCAGTACTTC. Protein: CASSLYKETQYF.

The table lists this clonotype with a few counts. The V gene is TRBV29-1, the J gene TRBJ2-7, with D unclear. This CDR3 is built from 13 residues. Trimming pared 6 bases from V and 3 bases from J, leaving 15 bases between. Per germline, CDR1 SQVTM and CDR2 ANQGSEA. CDR3 residues: CSVHPGRFYEQYF. CDR3 coding DNA: TGCAGCGTCCACCCTGGACGGTTCTACGAGCAGTACTTC.

V is TRBV24-1 and J is TRBJ1-5; D possibly corresponds to TRBD1 (5 bases). V shed 9 bases and J shed 2 bases, with 10 bases lying between them. The germline gives CDR1 KGHDR, CDR2 SFDVKD. The CDR3 length is 13 residues. CDR3 protein: CATAGGGNQPQHF. CDR3 DNA: TGTGCCACCGCCGGGGGTGGCAATCAGCCCCAGCATTTT.

The CDR3 region is CAGSPGPAPDTQYF. The CDR3 DNA sequence: TGTGCCGGAAGCCCGGGCCCCGCCCCTGATACGCAGTATTTT. The J gene is TRBJ2-3, the V gene TRBV12-3 or TRBV12-4; no clear D gene. V gave up 11 bases and J gave up 6 bases, with 21 bases separating them. The CDR3 has 14 residues.

The chain couples TRBV20-1 to TRBJ2-7; 9 nucleotides line up with TRBD2. The length of the CDR3 is 15 residues. V was pared by 1 base and J by 1 base, with 5 bases of the junction left unmatched. Looked up from germline, CDR1 is DFQATT and CDR2 is SNEGSKA (reference sequence). CDR3 region: CSARGASGASYEQYF. The CDR3 bases are TGCAGTGCTAGAGGGGCTAGCGGGGCTTCCTACGAGCAGTACTTC.

V is TRBV4-1 and J is TRBJ1-1; D uncertain. This CDR3 spans 14 amino acids. V gave up 1 base and J gave up 0 bases, with 6 bases separating them. In germline, CDR1 is MGHRA, CDR2 YSYEKL. The CDR3 DNA is TGCGCCAGCAGCCAAGTTCCCTTGAACACTGAAGCTTTCTTT. Its protein is CASSQVPLNTEAFF.

The chain has TRBV12-3 or TRBV12-4 and TRBJ1-1; D might be TRBD1 (6 bases). The CDR3 loop spans 17 amino acids. Between the trimmed V and J ends, which lost 3 bases and 3 bases, there was a span of 20 bases. The CDR3 DNA sequence: TGTGCCAGCAGTTTCAGGTTTGCGGGGGGCGCGGACACTGAAGCTTTCTTT. It yields the protein CASSFRFAGGADTEAFF.